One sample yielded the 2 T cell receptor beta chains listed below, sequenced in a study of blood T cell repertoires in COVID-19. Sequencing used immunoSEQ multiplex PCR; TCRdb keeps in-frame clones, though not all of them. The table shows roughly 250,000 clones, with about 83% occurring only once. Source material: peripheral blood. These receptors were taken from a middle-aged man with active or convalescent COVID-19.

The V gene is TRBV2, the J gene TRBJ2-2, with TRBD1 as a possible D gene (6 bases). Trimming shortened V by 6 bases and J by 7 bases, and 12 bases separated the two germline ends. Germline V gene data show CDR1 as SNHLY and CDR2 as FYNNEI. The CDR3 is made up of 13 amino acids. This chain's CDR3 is CASSSDSVGELFF. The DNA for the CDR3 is TGTGCCAGCAGCTCGGACAGTGTCGGGGAGCTGTTTTTT.

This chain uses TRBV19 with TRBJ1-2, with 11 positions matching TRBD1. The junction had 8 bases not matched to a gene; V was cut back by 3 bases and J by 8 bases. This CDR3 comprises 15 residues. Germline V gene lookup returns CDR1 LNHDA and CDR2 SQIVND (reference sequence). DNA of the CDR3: TGTGCCAGTAGTATTAGGACAGGGGGCGGTGAGGGCTACACCTTC. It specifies CASSIRTGGGEGYTF.